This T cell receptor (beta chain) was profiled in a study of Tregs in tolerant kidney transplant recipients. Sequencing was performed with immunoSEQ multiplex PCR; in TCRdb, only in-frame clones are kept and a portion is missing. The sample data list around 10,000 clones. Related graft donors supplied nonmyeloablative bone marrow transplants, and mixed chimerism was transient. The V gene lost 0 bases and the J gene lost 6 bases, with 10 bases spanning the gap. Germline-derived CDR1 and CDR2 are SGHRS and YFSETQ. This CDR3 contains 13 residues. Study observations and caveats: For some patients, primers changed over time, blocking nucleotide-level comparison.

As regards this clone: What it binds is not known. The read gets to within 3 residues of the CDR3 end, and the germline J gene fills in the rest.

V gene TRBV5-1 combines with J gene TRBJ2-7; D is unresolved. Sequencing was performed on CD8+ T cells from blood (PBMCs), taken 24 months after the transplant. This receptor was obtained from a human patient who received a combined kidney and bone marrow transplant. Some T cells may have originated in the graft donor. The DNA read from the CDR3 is TGCGCCAGCAGCTTGGAGGCTAGAGGCGAG. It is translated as CASSLEARGE. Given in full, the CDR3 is CASSLEARGEQYF.